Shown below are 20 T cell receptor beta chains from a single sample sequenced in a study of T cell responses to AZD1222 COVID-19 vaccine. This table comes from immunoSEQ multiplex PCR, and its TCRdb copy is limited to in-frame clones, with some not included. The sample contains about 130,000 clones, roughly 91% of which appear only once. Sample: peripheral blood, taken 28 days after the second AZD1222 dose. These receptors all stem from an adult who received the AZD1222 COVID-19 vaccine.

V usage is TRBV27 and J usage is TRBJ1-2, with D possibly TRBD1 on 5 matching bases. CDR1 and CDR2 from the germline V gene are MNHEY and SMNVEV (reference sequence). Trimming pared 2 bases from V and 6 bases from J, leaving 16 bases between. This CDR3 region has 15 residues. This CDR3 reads CASSLKGRVGNGYTF. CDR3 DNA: TGTGCCAGCAGTTTAAAGGGACGTGTGGGCAATGGCTACACCTTC.

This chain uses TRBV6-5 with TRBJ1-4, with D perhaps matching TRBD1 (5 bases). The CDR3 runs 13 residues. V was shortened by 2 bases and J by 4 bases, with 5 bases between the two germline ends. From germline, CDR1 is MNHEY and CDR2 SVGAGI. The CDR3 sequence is CASSYRGNEKLFF. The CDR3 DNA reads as TGTGCCAGCAGTTACAGGGGTAATGAAAAACTGTTTTTT.

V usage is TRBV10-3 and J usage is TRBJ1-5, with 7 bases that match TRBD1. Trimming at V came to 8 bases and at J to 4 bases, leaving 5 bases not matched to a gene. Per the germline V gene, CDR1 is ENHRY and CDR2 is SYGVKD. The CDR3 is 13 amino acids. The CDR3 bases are TGTGCCATCCGCCGGGACAGAAATCAGCCCCAGCATTTT. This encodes CAIRRDRNQPQHF.

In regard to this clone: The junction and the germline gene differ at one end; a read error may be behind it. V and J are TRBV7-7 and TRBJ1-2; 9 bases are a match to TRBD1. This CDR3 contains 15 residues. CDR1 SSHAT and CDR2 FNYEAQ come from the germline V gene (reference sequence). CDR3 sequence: CASTQTGGLVYGYTF. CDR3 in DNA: TGTGCTAGCACCCAAACAGGGGGCCTGGTATATGGCTACACCTTC.

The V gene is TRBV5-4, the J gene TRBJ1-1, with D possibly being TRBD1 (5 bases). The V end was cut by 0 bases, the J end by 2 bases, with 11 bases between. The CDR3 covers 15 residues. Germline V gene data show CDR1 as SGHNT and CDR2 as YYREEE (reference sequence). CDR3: CASSLGGVLNTEAFF. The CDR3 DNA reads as TGTGCCAGCAGCTTGGGGGGGGTTCTTAACACTGAAGCTTTCTTT. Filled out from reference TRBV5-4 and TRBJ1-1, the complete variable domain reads ETGVTQSPTHLIKTRGQQVTLRCSSQSGHNTVSWYQQALGQGPQFIFQYYREEENGRGNFPPRFSGLQFPNYSSELNVNALELDDSALYLCASSLGGVLNTEAFFGQGTRLTVV.

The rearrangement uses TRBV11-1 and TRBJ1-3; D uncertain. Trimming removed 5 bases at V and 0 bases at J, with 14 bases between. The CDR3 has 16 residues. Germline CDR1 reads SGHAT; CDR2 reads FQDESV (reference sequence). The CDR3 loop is CASSTAGYFSGNTIYF. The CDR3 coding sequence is TGTGCCAGCAGCACTGCGGGATACTTCTCTGGAAACACCATATATTTT.

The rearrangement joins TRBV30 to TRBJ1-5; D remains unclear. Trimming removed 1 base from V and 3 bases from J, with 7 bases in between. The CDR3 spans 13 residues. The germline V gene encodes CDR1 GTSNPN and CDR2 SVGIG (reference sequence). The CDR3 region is CAWSAQINQPQHF. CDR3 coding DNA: TGTGCCTGGAGTGCACAGATCAATCAGCCCCAGCATTTT.

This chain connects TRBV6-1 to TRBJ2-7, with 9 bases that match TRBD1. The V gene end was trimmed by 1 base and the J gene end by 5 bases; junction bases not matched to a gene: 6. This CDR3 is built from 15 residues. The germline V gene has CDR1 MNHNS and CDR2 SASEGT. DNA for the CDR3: TGTGCCAGCAGTGAAGTCGGGACAGGGTACAACGAGCAGTACTTC. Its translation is CASSEVGTGYNEQYF.

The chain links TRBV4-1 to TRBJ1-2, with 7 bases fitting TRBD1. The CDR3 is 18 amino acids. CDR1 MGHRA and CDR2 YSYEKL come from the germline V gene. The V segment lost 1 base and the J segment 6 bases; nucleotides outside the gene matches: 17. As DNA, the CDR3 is TGCGCCAGCAGCCAAGGGTTAACCTTTACTGGACAGGCCCATGGCTACACCTTC. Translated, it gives CASSQGLTFTGQAHGYTF.

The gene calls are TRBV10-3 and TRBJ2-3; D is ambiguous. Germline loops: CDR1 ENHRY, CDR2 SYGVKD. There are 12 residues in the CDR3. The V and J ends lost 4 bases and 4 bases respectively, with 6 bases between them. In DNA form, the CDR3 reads TGTGCCATCAGTGTCCCCCCAGATACGCAGTATTTT. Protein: CAISVPPDTQYF.

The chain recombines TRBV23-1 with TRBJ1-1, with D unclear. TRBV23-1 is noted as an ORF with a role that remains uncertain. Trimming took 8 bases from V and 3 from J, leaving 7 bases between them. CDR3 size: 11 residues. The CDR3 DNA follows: TGCGCCAGCGATCCCCACACTGAAGCTTTCTTT. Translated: CASDPHTEAFF.

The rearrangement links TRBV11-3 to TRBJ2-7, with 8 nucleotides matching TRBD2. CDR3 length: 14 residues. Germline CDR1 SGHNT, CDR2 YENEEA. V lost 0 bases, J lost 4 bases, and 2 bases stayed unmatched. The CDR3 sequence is CASSLDSGAYEQYF. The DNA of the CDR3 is TGTGCCAGCAGCTTAGATAGCGGGGCTTACGAGCAGTACTTC.

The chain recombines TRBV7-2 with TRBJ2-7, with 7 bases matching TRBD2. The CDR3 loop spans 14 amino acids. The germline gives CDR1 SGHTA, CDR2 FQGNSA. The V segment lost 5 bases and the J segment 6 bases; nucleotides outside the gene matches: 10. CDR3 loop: CASSPLASVSEQYF. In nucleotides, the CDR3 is TGTGCCAGCAGCCCACTAGCGTCAGTCTCCGAGCAGTACTTC.

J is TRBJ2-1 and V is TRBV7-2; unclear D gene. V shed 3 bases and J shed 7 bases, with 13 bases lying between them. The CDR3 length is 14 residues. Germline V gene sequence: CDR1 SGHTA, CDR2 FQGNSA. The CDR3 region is CASSLADVWNEQFF. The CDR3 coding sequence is TGTGCCAGCAGCTTGGCGGACGTTTGGAATGAGCAGTTCTTC. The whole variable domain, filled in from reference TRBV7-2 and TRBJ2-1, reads GAGVSQSPSNKVTEKGKDVELRCDPISGHTALYWYRQSLGQGLEFLIYFQGNSAPDKSGLPSDRFSAERTGGSVSTLTIQRTQQEDSAVYLCASSLADVWNEQFFGPGTRLTVL.

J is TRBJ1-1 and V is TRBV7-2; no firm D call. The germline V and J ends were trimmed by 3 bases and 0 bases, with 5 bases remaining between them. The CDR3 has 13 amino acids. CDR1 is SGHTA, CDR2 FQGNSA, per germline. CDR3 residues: CASSFGLNTEAFF. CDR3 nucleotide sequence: TGTGCCAGCAGCTTCGGGTTGAACACTGAAGCTTTCTTT.

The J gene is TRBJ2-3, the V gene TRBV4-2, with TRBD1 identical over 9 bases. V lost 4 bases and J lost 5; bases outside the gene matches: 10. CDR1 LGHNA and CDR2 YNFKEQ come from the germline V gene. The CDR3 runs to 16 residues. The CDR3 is CASSLGTGSSEDTQYF. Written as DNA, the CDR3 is TGTGCCAGCAGCCTTGGGACAGGGTCATCAGAAGATACGCAGTATTTT.

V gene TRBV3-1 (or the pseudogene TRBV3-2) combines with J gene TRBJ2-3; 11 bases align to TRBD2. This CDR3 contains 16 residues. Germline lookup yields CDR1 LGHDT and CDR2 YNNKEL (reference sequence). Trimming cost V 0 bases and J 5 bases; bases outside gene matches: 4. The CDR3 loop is CASSQDSSGGKDTQYF. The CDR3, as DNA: TGTGCCAGCAGCCAAGACTCTAGCGGGGGGAAAGATACGCAGTATTTT.

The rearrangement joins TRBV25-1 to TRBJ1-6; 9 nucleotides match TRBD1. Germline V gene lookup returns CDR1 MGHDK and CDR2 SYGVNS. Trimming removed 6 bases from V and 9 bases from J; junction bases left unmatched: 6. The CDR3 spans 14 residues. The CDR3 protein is CASRDRGLGSPLHF. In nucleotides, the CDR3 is TGTGCCAGCAGGGACAGGGGATTGGGTTCACCCCTCCACTTT.

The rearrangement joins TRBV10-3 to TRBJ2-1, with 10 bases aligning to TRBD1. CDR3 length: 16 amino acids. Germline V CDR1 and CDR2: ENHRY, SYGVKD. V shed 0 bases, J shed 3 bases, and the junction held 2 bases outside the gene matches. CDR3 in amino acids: CAISESGQGVYNEQFF. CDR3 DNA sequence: TGTGCCATCAGTGAGTCAGGACAGGGGGTCTACAATGAGCAGTTCTTC.

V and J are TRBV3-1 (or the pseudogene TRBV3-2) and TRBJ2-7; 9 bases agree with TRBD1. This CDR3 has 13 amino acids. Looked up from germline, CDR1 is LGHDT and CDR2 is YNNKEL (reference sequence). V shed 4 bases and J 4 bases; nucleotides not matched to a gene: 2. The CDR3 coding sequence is TGTGCCAGCAGCCGGGACAGGGCGTACGAGCAGTACTTC. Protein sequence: CASSRDRAYEQYF.